A single sample gave rise to the 13 T cell receptor beta chains below, sequenced in a study of T-cell reconstitution after alpha-beta-depleted transplantation in children. Unique molecular identifiers were built into the TCRbeta library. Each CDR3 protein is one row after TCRdb ran MiXCR on the PCR reads. Of about 420,000 distinct CDR3 sequences in the sample, around 9.9% were seen once. The material was PBMCs from the stem cell graft donor, obtained from the stem cell graft. The receptors originated from a human donor who donated a stem cell graft to a child with acute myeloid leukemia.

The table lists this clonotype with a few counts. The genes are TRBV18 and TRBJ2-2, with 12 bases fitting TRBD2. The CDR3 runs to 15 residues. The J segment lost 6 bases and the V segment lost 3 bases, leaving 2 bases of the junction unmatched. Germline CDR1 reads KGHSH; CDR2 reads LQKENI. CDR3 bases: TGTGCCAGCTCACCTCGGACTAGCGGGGCCGGGGAGCTGTTTTTT. It is translated as CASSPRTSGAGELFF.

This clonotype was counted a few times. This chain links TRBV6-5 with TRBJ2-7; D unclear. The CDR3 spans 13 residues. The V end lost 0 bases, the J end lost 5 bases, and 8 bases lay between the germline ends. The germline V gene has CDR1 MNHEY and CDR2 SVGAGI. CDR3 sequence: CASSYSRVHEQYF. The CDR3 coding sequence is TGTGCCAGCAGTTACTCGCGAGTCCACGAGCAGTACTTC.

This clonotype occurred a few times. The genes are TRBV6-5 and TRBJ2-7; weak D call: TRBD2 (5 bases). Germline CDR1 reads MNHEY; CDR2 reads SVGAGI. The CDR3 extends over 15 amino acids. Trimming removed 5 bases at V and 3 bases at J, with 17 bases between. The CDR3 spells CASSRPTGTSYEQYF. The CDR3 DNA sequence: TGTGCCAGCAGTCGACCGACTGGAACTAGCTACGAGCAGTACTTC.

The rearrangement uses TRBV20-1 and TRBJ1-1, with 7 nucleotides matching TRBD1. The junction had 11 bases not matched to a gene; V was cut back by 2 bases and J by 11 bases. The CDR3 is made up of 13 amino acids. Germline CDR1 DFQATT, CDR2 SNEGSKA (reference sequence). CDR3: CSARPMTGRNAFF. DNA of the CDR3: TGCAGTGCTAGACCCATGACAGGGCGGAACGCTTTCTTT.

This clonotype was observed a handful of times. V and J are TRBV30 and TRBJ2-3; D is unresolved. The CDR3 is 14 residues long. CDR1 and CDR2 from the germline V gene are GTSNPN and SVGIG (reference sequence). The V and J ends lost 1 base and 1 base respectively, with 9 bases between them. The CDR3 sequence is CAWSERGRTDTQYF. The CDR3 DNA reads TGTGCCTGGAGTGAGCGCGGCCGCACAGATACGCAGTATTTT.

The V call is TRBV27, the J call TRBJ2-4; TRBD1 matches 9 bases. The CDR3 covers 18 residues. The V segment lost 4 bases and the J segment 8 bases; nucleotides outside the gene matches: 18. Germline-derived CDR1 and CDR2 are MNHEY and SMNVEV (reference sequence). The CDR3 DNA is TGTGCCAGCAGTTCCCGATCCTTTACCGGGACAGGGTTGCACATTCAGTACTTC. It codes for CASSSRSFTGTGLHIQYF.

The table lists this clonotype with a few counts. V is TRBV20-1 and J is TRBJ2-1, with 14 bases matching TRBD2. Trimming removed 3 bases from V and 7 bases from J; junction bases left unmatched: 8. CDR1 is DFQATT and CDR2 is SNEGSKA in the germline V gene (reference sequence). The CDR3 contains 16 residues. The CDR3 loop is CSASGGTSGSYNEQFF. CDR3 coding DNA: TGCAGTGCTAGTGGCGGGACTAGCGGGAGTTATAATGAGCAGTTCTTC.

This chain links TRBV20-1 with TRBJ2-1; the D is unclear. This CDR3 region has 11 residues. Germline V gives CDR1 DFQATT, CDR2 SNEGSKA (reference sequence). V was pared by 4 bases and J by 5 bases, with 6 bases between. The DNA for the CDR3 is TGCAGTGCTAAAGACGACAATGAGCAGTTCTTC. This translates into CSAKDDNEQFF.

The chain couples TRBV11-2 to TRBJ2-3, with 10 bases matching TRBD2. CDR3 length: 18 residues. V lost 0 bases and J lost 6; bases outside the gene matches: 12. CDR1 is SGHAT, CDR2 FQNNGV, per germline. Here the CDR3 DNA reads TGTGCCAGCAGCTTAGAATGGACTAGCGGCCAACCCGGTGATACGCAGTATTTT. This encodes CASSLEWTSGQPGDTQYF.

Here the CDR3 DNA reads TGTGCCAGCAGTGAGACAGGCCGATACGAGCAGTACGTC. Translation: CASSETGRYEQYV. The V gene is TRBV6-1, the J gene TRBJ2-7; TRBD1 is a possible D gene (6 bases). This CDR3 is 13 amino acids long. The ends were cut back, 3 bases at V and 4 bases at J, with 10 bases in the middle. Germline values: CDR1 MNHNS, CDR2 SASEGT.

The chain joins TRBV10-1 to TRBJ2-5; 9 bases match TRBD1. The CDR3 is 21 residues long. Per germline, CDR1 WNHNN and CDR2 SYGVQD (reference sequence). J gave up 1 base and V 6 bases, and 24 bases lay outside the gene matches. CDR3 region: CASSPVLGGQGTENVQETQYF. DNA of the CDR3: TGCGCCAGCAGCCCTGTCTTGGGGGGACAGGGTACAGAAAATGTCCAAGAGACCCAGTACTTC.

This chain links TRBV4-3 with TRBJ2-3; 10 bases map to TRBD2. The J segment lost 5 bases and the V segment lost 0 bases, leaving 5 bases of the junction unmatched. Germline V gene sequence: CDR1 LGHNA, CDR2 YSLEER. The length of the CDR3 is 16 residues. Written as DNA, the CDR3 is TGCGCCAGCAGCCAAGAACTAGCGGGAAATGTAGATACGCAGTATTTT. Amino acid sequence: CASSQELAGNVDTQYF.

Comment on this clonotype: Just one base apart from a much larger clone, this may be a read error. The V gene is TRBV29-1, the J gene TRBJ1-5; a weak D match, TRBD1 (5 bases). CDR1 is SQVTM, CDR2 ANQGSEA, per germline. The CDR3 totals 13 residues. The CDR3, as DNA: TGCAGCGTTGGAGGGGATAACAATCAGGCCCAGCATTTT. It encodes CSVGGDNNQAQHF.